This T cell receptor (beta chain) comes out of a study of blood T cell repertoires in COVID-19. On the study more broadly: Material from acute and convalescent COVID-19 was sourced from the United States, Italy and Spain. From T cells, B-cell-depleted T cells, or PBMCs came the material, which was cDNA or gDNA.

A note on this clone: The germline gene is not matched at one end of the junction; a read error may be the cause.

In the study's own analysis: Amplifying reference gene primers gave estimates of nucleated cell counts. The data were produced by immunoSEQ multiplex PCR, yet TCRdb's version contains in-frame clones alone and is incomplete. Clonal size and the V and J genes are those of that table, whereas D and trimming came from the DNA. The sample lists tens of thousands of clones; roughly 88% were seen once. Germline V CDR1 and CDR2: SSHAT, FNYEAQ (reference sequence). The CDR3 consists of 17 residues. The clonotype was recovered from a human donor in a cohort sampled during active COVID-19. Sequenced sample: peripheral blood. The chain recombines TRBV7-7 with TRBJ2-3; 7 bases match TRBD1. CDR3 nucleotides: TGTGCTAGCAGCTTAGGGACAGAGGGCGGAAACACAGATACGCAGTATTTT. This encodes CASSLGTEGGNTDTQYF.